This T cell receptor (beta chain) comes out of a study of T cells in Graves' hyperthyroidism and ophthalmopathy. Study results and caveats: Ophthalmopathy was separated from stable hyperthyroidism by a 13 V-J model.

RNA transcripts yielded amplified TCR beta CDR3 regions. The HTBI set primed first-round TCR CDR3 RT-PCR. A single record per CDR3 protein comes from TCRdb applying MiXCR to the multiplex PCR reads. In the table there are 700,000 or so distinct CDR3 sequences, 16% of which are singletons. Germline V gives CDR1 MDHEN, CDR2 SYDVKM. This CDR3 spans 15 amino acids. The ends were cut back, 5 bases at V and 0 bases at J, with 14 bases in the middle. The sample holds many counts of this clonotype. Antigen specificity is unknown. The V and J genes are TRBV28 and TRBJ2-7; D perhaps matches TRBD2 (6 bases). The sequenced sample was blood. The receptor was isolated from a man between 18 and 35 years old with Graves' hyperthyroidism. The CDR3 protein is CASSGYLGLSYEQYF. In nucleotides, the CDR3 is TGTGCCAGCAGTGGTTATCTGGGACTCTCCTACGAGCAGTACTTC.